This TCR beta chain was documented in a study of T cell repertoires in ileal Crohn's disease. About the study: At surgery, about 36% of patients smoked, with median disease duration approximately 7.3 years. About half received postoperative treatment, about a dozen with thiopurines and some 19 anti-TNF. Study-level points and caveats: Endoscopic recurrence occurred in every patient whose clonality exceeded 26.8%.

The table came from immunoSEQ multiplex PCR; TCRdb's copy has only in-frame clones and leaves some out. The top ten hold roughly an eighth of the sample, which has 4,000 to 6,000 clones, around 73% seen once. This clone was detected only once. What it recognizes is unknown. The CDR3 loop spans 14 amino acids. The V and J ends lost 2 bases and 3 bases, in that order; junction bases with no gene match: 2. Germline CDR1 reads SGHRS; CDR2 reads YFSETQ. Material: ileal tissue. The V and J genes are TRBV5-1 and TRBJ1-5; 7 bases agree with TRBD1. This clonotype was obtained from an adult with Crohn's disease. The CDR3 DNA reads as TGCGCCAGCAGCTTTGGGACAGACAATCAGCCCCAGCATTTT. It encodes CASSFGTDNQPQHF.